Detailed here is one T cell receptor (beta chain). Its recognized antigen is unknown. No much larger clone is present one base from it, and per-base qualities are unavailable. CDR1 and CDR2, looked up from the germline V gene, are MNHEY and SVGAGI. The CDR3 sequence holds 14 residues, the cysteine and phenylalanine included. The DNA shown is the 42-base CDR3, in frame from base 1. Relative to germline, V is 5 bases shorter and J is 0 bases shorter, with 10 bases between their ends. This record belongs to a study of cytomegalovirus exposure and HLA in healthy donors (dated 2017 in TCRdb). General notes on the study: An earlier analysis of some 600 of the donors reported approximately 300 Gb of sequence data and 100 million to 120 million unique TCR beta sequences obtained from around 170 million T cells. HLA typing covered class I and class II loci at four-digit resolution. Roughly five DR-DQ haplotypes were handled as single units for association and clustering, since linkage in the cohort was strong. To predict cytomegalovirus infection status, the study brought together high-throughput TCR immunosequencing, statistical association of individual TCRs with disease status, and machine learning. Alongside the repertoire data, information on donor age, sex, ethnicity and CMV serostatus was compiled. Roughly 300 gigabases of sequencing data and 70 million to 95 million unique TCR sequences made up an early release that covered approximately 700 HLA-typed donors. The later analysis used no new phenotypic data to find candidate immune exposures, relying instead on TCR beta sequences and their occurrence across donors. In addition to the first cohort of approximately 670 subjects, a separate validation cohort of around 110 different subjects was used. In an earlier analysis of roughly 540 of the donors, high-throughput TCR beta sequencing was used to judge whether each TCR beta V gene segment behaved as functional or pseudogenic. A later analysis re-examined previously published TCR beta repertoires from around 670 donors and added high-resolution HLA genotyping to investigate patterns of TCR occurrence. Typing coverage differed by locus: A, B, C, DRB1 and DQB1 were typed in roughly 620-630 donors, DQA1 in approximately 520, DPA1 in approximately 600, and DPB1 in around 440. The genetic ancestry cluster associated with self-reported Caucasian donors included about four fifths of the roughly 380 genotyped donors. The study aimed to test whether signatures of past pathogen exposure could be identified by cataloging public T cell receptors. All discovery cohort repertoires had been generated on a single sequencing platform. Across roughly 420 genotyped donors of the cohort, an average of approximately 200,000 unique TCR beta nucleotide sequences per donor were sequenced, and 15% to 20% of those sequences were non-productive. The study profiled the T cell repertoires of 500 to 800 subjects by immunosequencing and related them to cytomegalovirus serostatus. A later genetic analysis took genome-wide SNP genotypes for about three fifths of the 666 donors and used that subset as a discovery cohort. Study-wide conclusions, independent of this receptor: Broadly in line with IMGT annotations, most TCR beta V segments showed up in productive rearrangements about 87% or about 30% of the time in an earlier analysis of about 500 of the donors. A later analysis found that HLA-associated TCR beta chains were more clonally expanded and had lower generation probabilities than equally common non-associated chains. Most TCR sequences were observed very rarely across donors, whereas some public TCRs were present in many individuals. Several of the top co-occurrence clusters appeared to be linked to parvovirus B19, influenza, CMV and Epstein-Barr virus, according to a later analysis. A later analysis found that TCR association rates varied across HLA loci, with DRB1 alleles showing the most associated TCRs and HLA-C alleles the fewest. A later analysis associated 17,000 or so TCR beta sequences with specific HLA alleles at a false discovery rate of 0.05. CMV serostatus was the only immune exposure information available for the cohort. The 87-base-pair reads could not distinguish some IMGT-functional V segments, including TRBV6-2 and TRBV6-3, so those segments were excluded. In a later analysis, most CMV-associated TCR beta chains were found to appear HLA-restricted, with HLA associations seemingly driven largely by CMV exposure. A further reported finding was that TCR beta sequences accurately predicted the HLA-A and HLA-B alleles for most subjects in the first cohort. When HLA alleles, especially DR and DQ, strongly co-occurred, TCR associations were difficult to assign to individual alleles. The sequencing pipeline was judged likely to have produced a cluster of highly shared sequence variants as a technical artifact. HLA typing was unavailable for some donors at each locus, so association tests used only the typed subset. In a later genetic analysis, fewer N-insertions in productive TCRs were reported among donors in an Asian-associated ancestry cluster than the approximately 710-donor mean. Presence/absence analyses assumed roughly uniform sequencing depth across donors, an assumption that may not hold. In vitro tests confirmed that a few of the cytomegalovirus-associated TCR beta chains recognize cytomegalovirus antigens. V-gene and J-gene trimming of TCR beta chains was associated with a missense DCLRE1C variant in a later genetic analysis, and the association was replicated in an independent cohort. The classifier was reported to diagnose cytomegalovirus status with high specificity and sensitivity in both the original cohort and the validation cohort. The authors suggested that the approach could potentially be generalized to other disease states and immunological phenotypes. Because counts were too low, roughly 16 rarely observed V segments, including chromosome 9 orphons, were left out of the earlier analysis of a few hundred of the donors. In the study, around 150 TCR beta chains were listed as associated with cytomegalovirus. Linkage disequilibrium might explain the correlated functional status among segregating V segments, but an unknown experimental factor could not be ruled out. The cohort was sequenced for TCR beta chains only, and without alpha or paired-chain data the features that could be detected were limited.

Library prep was done by the immunoSEQ multiplex PCR assay. A mixture of 60 forward primers for TCR Vbeta segments and 13 reverse primers for TCR Jbeta segments was used in the multiplex PCR. The CDR3 region of rearranged TCR beta genes was amplified from genomic DNA by a multiplex PCR assay. Amplified TCR beta libraries were sequenced as 87-base-pair reads on the Illumina HiSeq System. In the source study's methods: Across the 700 or so repertoires, a later analysis counted some 81 million unique TCR beta chains, roughly 11 million of which were shared by at least two donors. Raw reads were error-corrected and collapsed into unique sequences with a nearest-neighbor algorithm that merged closely related sequences to remove PCR and sequencing errors. To assign V, D and J gene segments, CDR3 sequences were aligned to IMGT reference sequences. For a sequence to be retained, a match of at least six nucleotides to both a V gene segment and a J gene segment was required. A rearrangement was called productive if the CDR3 had no stop codons and remained in frame with V and J, and every other rearrangement was called non-productive. CDR3 was defined by IMGT convention, running from the second conserved V-encoded cysteine to the conserved J-encoded phenylalanine. The earlier analysis of some 550 of the donors excluded any sequence lacking an unambiguous match to a single V gene segment. An earlier analysis of approximately 590 of the donors classified V segments as functional when productive rearrangements were above 56.7% and as segregating when the standard deviation between donors was above 5%. A statistical classification framework was built for diagnosing cytomegalovirus status from the catalog of TCR beta chain sequences. In a later analysis, TCR nucleotide sequences were compared against IMGT/GENE-DB human TR gene sequences so that V and J genes could be assigned. The TCRdist pipeline was used in a later analysis to assign CDR3 sequences and most-parsimonious VDJ recombination scenarios. A later analysis defined each TCR beta chain by its CDR3 amino acid sequence plus V-gene family, and excluded reads lacking a unique V-gene family. In a later analysis, a few hundred highly shared, low-generation-probability nucleotide sequences were removed to address suspected cross-contamination and a sequencing artifact. In a later analysis, a clonal expansion index was calculated for each public chain from normalized within-repertoire ranks of inferred template counts. A later analysis computed generation probabilities with a VDJ recombination model fitted to out-of-frame rearrangements, and checked the results against IGoR. In a later analysis, TCR-TCR, TCR-HLA and TCR-CMV co-occurrence was scored with hypergeometric tests, and a repertoire-size bias correction was applied to TCR pairs. False discovery rates were estimated in a later analysis by permuting HLA or CMV assignments 20 times. In a later analysis, co-occurring TCRs were grouped with DBSCAN, and TCRdist sequence similarity was added when clustering was performed within HLA-allele-positive subsets. For co-occurrence clustering, repertoires with fewer than 30,000 or more than 120,000 public chains were excluded, along with five repertoires with anomalous nucleotide sharing. Imported from immuneACCESS, the table was reduced by TCRdb to in-frame sequences with V and J called. These copies leave out some clones; in studies compared against another copy, an unresolved V gene accounts for under half, and the cause of the remainder is not known. That table is the source of V, J and clone size, and D and trimming were worked out from the DNA. In this sample the table shows about 100,000 clones, about 75% of which occur a single time. The ten largest clones represent over 6% of the sample.

In total, 600 or so healthy bone marrow donors made up the cohort. At the time of sampling, every cohort member was nominally healthy, though immune exposures that went unrecorded were likely present. The donor tested CMV seropositive and was one of the 289 seropositive cohort members. Each donor provided a peripheral blood sample, and peripheral blood mononuclear cells were used for TCR beta sequencing. The Qiagen DNeasy Blood Extraction Kit was used to extract genomic DNA from the blood cell samples. The source of this sequence is a man in his forties in good health and CMV-seropositive. The V gene is TRBV6-5 and the J gene is TRBJ1-2; too little of a D gene remains to name it. Sequencing was done on a sample of PBMCs. The bases read TGTGCCAGCAGTGACGGGAAAGCTAACTATGGCTACACCTTC. This sequence encodes CASSDGKANYGYTF.